This section outlines one T cell receptor (beta chain) sequence together with its context. Germline values: CDR1 SGHTA, CDR2 FQGTGA. Trimming took 4 bases from V and 5 from J; bases not matched to a gene: 13. The CDR3 totals 17 residues. These data come from a study of cytomegalovirus exposure and HLA in healthy donors. Study in general: Inside one of the first data releases sat roughly 80 million unique TCRs taken from HLA-typed donors.

Amplification used 60 Vbeta primers and 13 Jbeta primers. Profiling relied on immunoSEQ multiplex PCR, and the TCRdb table lists in-frame clones only, not all of them. The table lists 160,000 or so clones, roughly 81% of them singletons. The V call is TRBV7-3, the J call TRBJ2-1; 8 nucleotides line up with TRBD2. Sequenced sample: PBMCs. The sequence derives from a woman younger than 35 in good health and CMV-seropositive. CDR3 DNA sequence: TGTGCCAGCAGCTCCCGCCCCGGGGGGGCTGTGGACAATGAGCAGTTCTTC. Protein: CASSSRPGGAVDNEQFF.